This TCR beta chain comes out of a study of blood T cell repertoires in COVID-19. V shed 5 bases, J shed 6 bases, and the junction held 4 bases outside the gene matches. The CDR3 totals 15 residues. Per germline, CDR1 LNHDA and CDR2 SQIVND (reference sequence). Participants, about 18 to 90 years old, spanned some 23 US areas. Assay: immunoSEQ multiplex PCR; the TCRdb copy retains only in-frame clones and omits some. The sample yields 150,000 or so clones, approximately 87% seen once. The specimen was PBMCs or T cells enriched from blood (not recorded which). This sequence joins TRBV19 and TRBJ2-1, with TRBD2 matching over 13 bases. The origin of this receptor is a woman in her twenties or thirties with acute COVID-19. CDR3 residues: CASSLGLAGVNEQFF. CDR3 coding DNA: TGTGCCAGTAGTCTCGGACTAGCGGGAGTCAATGAGCAGTTCTTC.